One sample yielded the 21 T cell receptor beta chains listed below, sequenced in a study of cytomegalovirus exposure and HLA in healthy donors. Both 60 Vbeta primers and 13 Jbeta primers went into the PCR. The assay was immunoSEQ multiplex PCR, and TCRdb's table has in-frame clones only and misses some. The repertoire includes about 180,000 clones, about 78% of them detected once, and over 2% sits in the top ten. Material for sequencing was PBMCs. All receptors derive from a man in his 60s in good health and CMV-seronegative.

This chain uses TRBV18 with TRBJ1-5; 7 bases match TRBD1. This CDR3 is built from 15 residues. Germline lookup yields CDR1 KGHSH and CDR2 LQKENI. V was pared by 4 bases and J by 0 bases, with 3 bases of the junction left unmatched. In DNA, the CDR3 is TGTGCCAGCTCACTCGGGACAGATAGCAATCAGCCCCAGCATTTT. Amino acid sequence: CASSLGTDSNQPQHF. The whole variable domain, filled in from reference TRBV18 and TRBJ1-5, reads NAGVMQNPRHLVRRRGQEARLRCSPMKGHSHVYWYRQLPEEGLKFMVYLQKENIIDESGMPKERFSAEFPKEGPSILRIQQVVRGDSAAYFCASSLGTDSNQPQHFGDGTRLSIL.

The J gene is TRBJ2-7, the V gene TRBV25-1; the match to TRBD1 covers 10 bases. Trimming cost V 4 bases and J 13 bases; bases outside gene matches: 10. Germline lookup yields CDR1 MGHDK and CDR2 SYGVNS. This CDR3 region has 13 residues. The DNA for the CDR3 is TGTGCCAGCAGTGTCAGGGACAGGGGTTTCCCTTACTTC. Protein sequence: CASSVRDRGFPYF.

This clone appeared a few times. The chain links TRBV5-4 to TRBJ1-2; unclear D gene. Germline values: CDR1 SGHNT, CDR2 YYREEE (reference sequence). The CDR3 has 14 amino acids. V dropped 2 bases and J dropped 3 bases, with 11 bases sitting between them. CDR3 sequence: CASSFEGFHYGYTF. The CDR3 nucleotides read TGTGCCAGCAGCTTTGAGGGTTTCCACTATGGCTACACCTTC.

This clone was found a few times. The rearrangement joins TRBV7-6 to TRBJ1-6; TRBD1 matches 8 bases. This CDR3 is built from 14 residues. Trimming cost V 6 bases and J 9 bases; bases outside gene matches: 7. From germline, CDR1 is SGHVS and CDR2 FNYEAQ. Here the CDR3 DNA reads TGTGCCAGCAGAGCCGGGACAGGCGGTTCACCCCTCCACTTT. Protein sequence: CASRAGTGGSPLHF.

The chain combines TRBV28 with TRBJ2-2; no clear D gene. V was shortened by 8 bases and J by 1 base, with 11 bases between the two germline ends. Germline CDR1 reads MDHEN; CDR2 reads SYDVKM. This CDR3 has 14 amino acids. DNA of the CDR3: TGTGCCAGCTACGACTCCCGGAACACCGGGGAGCTGTTTTTT. Its protein is CASYDSRNTGELFF.

The chain combines TRBV5-4 with TRBJ1-1; D remains unclear. This CDR3 contains 14 residues. V lost 0 bases to trimming and J lost 1 base, with 7 bases between them. Per germline, CDR1 SGHNT and CDR2 YYREEE (reference sequence). Here the CDR3 DNA reads TGTGCCAGCAGCTTGGCGAGGCGGAACACTGAAGCTTTCTTT. It is translated as CASSLARRNTEAFF.

Only a few counts were recorded for this clone. The chain is built from TRBV9 and TRBJ2-3, with D possibly TRBD2 on 6 matching bases. CDR1 is SGDLS and CDR2 is YYNGEE in the germline V gene. With 0 bases removed from V and 2 bases from J, the gap between germline ends came to 10 bases. The CDR3 is made up of 15 amino acids. The CDR3, as DNA: TGTGCCAGCAGCGTAGGGGGGGTTATCACAGATACGCAGTATTTT. Its translation is CASSVGGVITDTQYF.

This clone was recorded only once. CDR3 nucleotides: TGTGCCAGCAGTTACTCGTGGGGGGATCAGCCCCAGCATTTT. Translating it yields CASSYSWGDQPQHF. The gene calls are TRBV6-6 and TRBJ1-5; possible D gene TRBD1, 5 bases. Deletions cut 0 bases from V and 5 bases from J, with 8 bases between. The V gene's germline CDR1 is MNHNY and CDR2 SVGAGI (reference sequence). The CDR3 spans 14 residues.

CDR3 DNA sequence: TGTGCCAGCAGCCAAGATACACAGGGGGCTGTGGCAGATACGCAGTATTTT. This encodes CASSQDTQGAVADTQYF. The chain uses TRBV4-2 and TRBJ2-3, with 9 bases matching TRBD1. Per germline, CDR1 LGHNA and CDR2 YNFKEQ. The V segment lost 0 bases and the J segment 4 bases; nucleotides outside the gene matches: 8. The CDR3 runs to 17 residues.

This sequence joins TRBV27 and TRBJ2-3; D is uncertain. Trimming removed 10 bases at V and 8 bases at J, with 16 bases between. The CDR3 contains 12 residues. Germline assignment: CDR1 MNHEY and CDR2 SMNVEV (reference sequence). The CDR3 bases are TGTGCCACCCACCCCCCTTCGGGTACGCAGTATTTT. Protein sequence: CATHPPSGTQYF.

The chain is built from TRBV6-6 and TRBJ1-5; 8 bases are a match to TRBD1. Looked up from germline, CDR1 is MNHNY and CDR2 is SVGAGI (reference sequence). The CDR3 covers 14 residues. Trimming removed 2 bases from V and 6 bases from J; junction bases left unmatched: 3. The CDR3 region is CASSYRQGSQPQHF. In DNA, the CDR3 is TGTGCCAGCAGTTACAGACAGGGGAGTCAGCCCCAGCATTTT.

The rearrangement links TRBV4-1 to TRBJ2-3; the D is unclear. The CDR3 contains 15 residues. Per germline, CDR1 MGHRA and CDR2 YSYEKL. The ends were cut back, 4 bases at V and 2 bases at J, with 13 bases in the middle. The CDR3 coding sequence is TGCGCCAGCAGCCTACAACCCGCGGTCACAGATACGCAGTATTTT. Translation gives CASSLQPAVTDTQYF.

This clone was counted between two and nine times. The gene calls are TRBV10-1 and TRBJ2-7; maybe TRBD1 (6 bases). CDR3 length: 15 residues. Trimming removed 3 bases from V and 3 bases from J, with 15 bases in between. Germline CDR1 reads WNHNN; CDR2 reads SYGVQD (reference sequence). The CDR3 DNA follows: TGCGCCAGCAGTGAAGTTCTAAGGACAGTCTACGAGCAGTACTTC. This encodes CASSEVLRTVYEQYF.

This CDR3 reads CASSKSRGSDYGYTF. CDR3 bases: TGTGCCAGCAGTAAGTCGCGGGGGTCGGACTATGGCTACACCTTC. The chain employs TRBV28 and TRBJ1-2; possible D gene TRBD1, 5 bases. CDR3 length: 15 residues. From germline, CDR1 is MDHEN and CDR2 SYDVKM. Trimming shortened V by 5 bases and J by 3 bases, and 16 bases separated the two germline ends.

The chain combines TRBV5-6 with TRBJ1-2, with D uncertain. This CDR3 has 12 amino acids. Between the trimmed V and J ends, which lost 7 bases and 8 bases, there was a span of 15 bases. Germline V gene sequence: CDR1 SGHDT, CDR2 YYEEEE. CDR3 DNA sequence: TGTGCCAGCGGCCCTCCACTATCGGGCTACACCTTC. This translates into CASGPPLSGYTF.

This clone appeared a single time. V gene TRBV2 combines with J gene TRBJ1-4, with D perhaps TRBD1 (6 bases). The V end was cut by 10 bases, the J end by 2 bases, with 14 bases between. The CDR3 runs 14 residues. From germline, CDR1 is SNHLY and CDR2 FYNNEI. CDR3 protein: CAIPGELTNEKLFF. DNA for the CDR3: TGTGCCATCCCAGGGGAACTCACTAATGAAAAACTGTTTTTT.

This chain links TRBV5-7 with TRBJ2-5, with D perhaps TRBD1 (6 bases). TRBV5-7 qualifies as an ORF whose function is uncertain. The CDR3 is 14 amino acids. Trimming took off 0 bases at V and 1 base at J, with 7 bases between the two ends. The CDR3 DNA reads TGTGCCAGCAGCTTGGGACAGGTCCAAGAGACCCAGTACTTC. Residues: CASSLGQVQETQYF.

This chain uses TRBV28 with TRBJ2-2; 12 bases fit TRBD2. The CDR3 contains 18 residues. Trimming cost V 1 base and J 7 bases; bases outside gene matches: 10. Germline CDR1 is MDHEN and CDR2 is SYDVKM. The CDR3 coding sequence is TGTGCCAGCAGTTTATTGGCTAGCGGGAGGGCCGGGAACGGGGAGCTGTTTTTT. Its translation is CASSLLASGRAGNGELFF.

J is TRBJ2-7 and V is TRBV30; D is possibly TRBD2 (5 bases). The CDR3 runs to 15 residues. Looked up from germline, CDR1 is GTSNPN and CDR2 is SVGIG (reference sequence). V lost 3 bases and J 2 bases, leaving 17 bases between the germline ends. The CDR3 loop reads CAWRYPVAGAYEQYF. DNA for the CDR3: TGTGCCTGGAGATACCCAGTCGCCGGGGCCTACGAGCAGTACTTC.

The chain's CDR3 is CASSMSPGRSYNEQFF. The CDR3 nucleotides are TGTGCCAGTAGTATGTCCCCCGGTAGATCCTACAATGAGCAGTTCTTC. The rearrangement joins TRBV19 to TRBJ2-1, with D hard to call. Germline V gives CDR1 LNHDA, CDR2 SQIVND (reference sequence). The CDR3 extends over 16 amino acids. V lost 3 bases and J lost 1, with 13 bases in between.

This clone was observed a handful of times. The V and J genes are TRBV2 and TRBJ1-1; 7 nucleotides line up with TRBD1. The junction had 10 bases not matched to a gene; V was cut back by 6 bases and J by 6 bases. The CDR3 contains 14 residues. Germline CDR1 and CDR2: SNHLY and FYNNEI. CDR3 sequence reads: CASSADRVYPEAFF. Here the CDR3 DNA reads TGTGCCAGCAGCGCCGACAGGGTGTACCCTGAAGCTTTCTTT.